These T cell receptor beta chains were read from a single sample in a study of T cell changes during pregnancy in multiple sclerosis. Clones were read by immunoSEQ multiplex PCR, and TCRdb kept only the in-frame ones, dropping some. The repertoire consists of roughly 20,000 clones, with around 85% occurring once and the leading ten covering roughly 20%. This specimen consisted of CD8+ T cells from peripheral blood mononuclear cells, obtained after pregnancy. All receptors derive from a female donor in good health, enrolled as a control in a pregnancy study. The CDR3 runs from the conserved cysteine through the conserved F or W. A D gene is named only where the DNA matches it firmly. The size of a clone is reported for some rows only, either as once, few or many, or as a class for expanded clones.

V gene	D gene	clone size	J gene	CDR3 protein	CDR3 DNA
TRBV2	NA	NA	TRBJ1-1	CASSFGRTNTEAFF	TGTGCCAGCAGTTTCGGGAGGACGAACACTGAAGCTTTCTTT
TRBV14	NA	few	TRBJ1-1	CASSISSGTEAFF	TGTGCCAGCAGCATCTCATCGGGCACTGAAGCTTTCTTT
TRBV18	NA	NA	TRBJ1-2	CASSPAGYGYTF	TGTGCCAGCTCACCAGCCGGCTATGGCTACACCTTC
TRBV16	NA	NA	TRBJ2-7	CASSQNSLGEQYF	TGTGCCAGCAGCCAAAATTCCCTCGGCGAGCAGTACTTC
TRBV29-1	TRBD1	NA	TRBJ2-7	CSVEGTGPSYEQYF	TGCAGCGTTGAAGGGACAGGGCCTTCCTACGAGCAGTACTTC
TRBV4-3	NA	medium-sized	TRBJ2-1	CASSHNYNEQFF	TGCGCCAGCAGCCACAATTACAATGAGCAGTTCTTC
TRBV6-4	NA	NA	TRBJ2-1	CASRKDSYNEQFF	TGTGCCAGCAGAAAGGACAGCTACAATGAGCAGTTCTTC
TRBV15	NA	NA	TRBJ2-7	CATSRATGGGSYEQYF	TGTGCCACCAGCAGAGCAACAGGGGGAGGGTCCTACGAGCAGTACTTC
TRBV7-6	TRBD1	few	TRBJ1-1	CASSLVLTGARNTEAFF	TGTGCCAGCAGCTTAGTCTTGACAGGGGCGCGGAACACTGAAGCTTTCTTT
TRBV21-1	NA	once	TRBJ2-5	CASSLGVVAQVTQYF	TGTGCCAGCAGTCTAGGGGTGGTCGCCCAGGTGACCCAGTACTTC
TRBV7-2	TRBD1	NA	TRBJ1-1	CASSLEVRGRGNTEAFF	TGTGCCAGCAGCTTAGAGGTGAGGGGGCGCGGCAACACTGAAGCTTTCTTT
TRBV6-6	NA	NA	TRBJ1-1	CASSYPGNTEAFF	TGTGCCAGCAGTTACCCGGGGAACACTGAAGCTTTCTTT
TRBV27	TRBD1	NA	TRBJ1-1	CASRTGGREAFF	TGTGCCAGCAGAACAGGGGGCCGAGAAGCTTTCTTT
TRBV10-1	TRBD2	NA	TRBJ2-1	CASSESTRRGAYNEQFF	TGCGCCAGCAGTGAGTCGACAAGGCGGGGGGCCTACAATGAGCAGTTCTTC
TRBV27	TRBD1	NA	TRBJ2-1	CASSPPTGTKVNNEQFF	TGTGCCAGCAGTCCCCCGACAGGGACAAAGGTGAACAATGAGCAGTTCTTC
TRBV28	NA	once	TRBJ2-1	CASSFPAGGQYNEQFF	TGTGCCAGCAGTTTCCCGGCAGGAGGCCAATACAATGAGCAGTTCTTC
TRBV7-8	NA	NA	TRBJ2-2	CASTPMGGNTGELFF	TGTGCCAGCACCCCAATGGGAGGAAACACCGGGGAGCTGTTTTTT